These T cell receptor beta chains were read from a single sample in a study of blood T cell repertoires in COVID-19. Sequencing used immunoSEQ multiplex PCR; TCRdb keeps in-frame clones, though not all of them. The sample consists of 450,000 or so clones, 89% of them appearing once. Sequences were obtained from peripheral blood. The receptors come from a man aged 18 to 35 with COVID-19, enrolled during active disease. Each CDR3 is given with its conserved first and last residue. D genes are given only for firm matches. The size entry is marked missing in some rows and otherwise reads once, few, many or a size class.

d_call,j_call,v_call,clone_size,cdr3_aa,cdr3_nt
TRBD2,TRBJ2-3,TRBV4-1,.,CASSHPGLREVADTQYF,TGCGCCAGCAGCCATCCGGGGCTTCGGGAGGTAGCAGATACGCAGTATTTT
.,TRBJ1-5,TRBV30,few,CAWNYGRGNQPQHF,TGTGCCTGGAACTACGGAAGAGGCAATCAGCCCCAGCATTTT
.,TRBJ2-3,TRBV2,.,CASTVTDTQYF,TGTGCCAGCACGGTCACAGATACGCAGTATTTT
TRBD2,TRBJ2-5,TRBV11-3,.,CASSLAKTSGQETQYF,TGTGCCAGCAGCTTAGCCAAGACTAGCGGGCAAGAGACCCAGTACTTC
TRBD2,TRBJ2-6,TRBV5-4,.,CASTSGGAGANVLTF,TGTGCCAGCACCAGCGGGGGGGCTGGGGCCAACGTCCTGACTTTC
.,TRBJ2-3,TRBV7-9,.,CASSLAGPRPSTDTQYF,TGTGCCAGCAGCTTGGCGGGACCTCGCCCTAGCACAGATACGCAGTATTTT
.,TRBJ1-1,TRBV5-1,.,CASSLGQYTEAFF,TGCGCCAGCAGCTTAGGACAGTACACTGAAGCTTTCTTT
.,TRBJ1-2,TRBV5-5,.,CASSLEQGGYTF,TGTGCCAGCAGCTTGGAACAGGGTGGCTACACCTTC
TRBD1,TRBJ2-7,TRBV4-1,.,CASSQARGLGNEQYF,TGCGCCAGCAGCCAAGCGAGGGGGCTGGGGAACGAGCAGTACTTC
TRBD1,TRBJ2-7,TRBV27,.,CASSLYPSDRAGTYEQYF,TGTGCCAGCAGTTTATACCCATCGGACAGGGCTGGGACCTACGAGCAGTACTTC
TRBD2,TRBJ2-1,TRBV10-3,.,CAISESTSGGADEQFF,TGTGCCATCAGTGAGTCAACTAGCGGGGGGGCCGATGAGCAGTTCTTC
.,TRBJ1-2,TRBV6-5,.,CASSLGRAGLGYGYTF,TGTGCCAGCAGTTTAGGCAGGGCGGGGTTAGGTTATGGCTACACCTTC
.,TRBJ1-2,TRBV19,.,CASSISRGREGYGYTF,TGTGCCAGTAGTATATCGCGCGGTCGAGAAGGTTATGGCTACACCTTC
TRBD1,TRBJ1-2,TRBV29-1,once,CSVWDDRGMGGYTF,TGCAGCGTGTGGGACGACAGGGGGATGGGGGGCTACACCTTC
TRBD1,TRBJ2-3,TRBV18,.,CASSPRQGVKDTQYF,TGTGCCAGCTCACCCCGGCAGGGGGTCAAAGATACGCAGTATTTT
.,TRBJ2-2,TRBV5-1,.,CASTFHSNTGELFF,TGCGCCAGCACCTTCCATTCGAACACCGGGGAGCTGTTTTTT
TRBD2,TRBJ2-1,TRBV5-1,.,CASSPGLAGGKNEQFF,TGCGCCAGCAGCCCCGGACTAGCGGGAGGCAAGAATGAGCAGTTCTTC
TRBD1,TRBJ1-1,TRBV10-2,.,CATRQGPAFF,TGCGCCACCCGACAGGGTCCAGCTTTCTTT
.,TRBJ2-3,TRBV7-2,.,CASSLGFSDTQYF,TGTGCCAGCAGCTTAGGGTTTAGCGATACGCAGTATTTT
.,TRBJ1-5,TRBV21-1,.,CASGTGDNQPQHF,TGTGCCAGCGGGACAGGGGACAATCAGCCCCAGCATTTT
.,TRBJ2-7,TRBV20-1,few,CSASRDSAGYEQYF,TGCAGTGCTAGTAGGGACAGCGCGGGGTACGAGCAGTACTTC
TRBD2,TRBJ2-1,TRBV27,.,CASSFPGTSGKAEQFF,TGTGCCAGCAGTTTCCCCGGGACTAGCGGGAAGGCTGAGCAGTTCTTC
.,TRBJ1-4,TRBV25-1,.,CASSPRGRGTNEKLFF,TGTGCCAGCAGTCCCCGAGGGAGGGGAACTAATGAAAAACTGTTTTTT
.,TRBJ1-6,TRBV28,.,CASSSRASSSYNSPLHF,TGTGCCAGCAGTTCGCGGGCTTCGAGCTCCTATAATTCACCCCTCCACTTT
.,TRBJ2-7,TRBV24-1,.,CATRGWGREYEQYF,TGTGCCACCAGGGGATGGGGCAGGGAATACGAGCAGTACTTC
TRBD2,TRBJ2-3,TRBV7-9,.,CASSLLRREGSTDTQYF,TGTGCCAGCAGCTTACTTAGGCGGGAGGGGAGCACAGATACGCAGTATTTT
TRBD2,TRBJ2-5,TRBV3-1/TRBV3-2,.,CASSHREGETQYF,TGTGCCAGCAGCCATAGGGAGGGGGAGACCCAGTACTTC
TRBD2,TRBJ2-1,TRBV7-7,once,CASSLTSGSGDEQFF,TGTGCTAGCAGCTTAACTAGCGGGAGTGGTGATGAGCAGTTCTTC
.,TRBJ1-2,TRBV24-1,.,CATSDAGEYGYTF,TGTGCCACCAGTGATGCAGGGGAGTATGGCTACACCTTC